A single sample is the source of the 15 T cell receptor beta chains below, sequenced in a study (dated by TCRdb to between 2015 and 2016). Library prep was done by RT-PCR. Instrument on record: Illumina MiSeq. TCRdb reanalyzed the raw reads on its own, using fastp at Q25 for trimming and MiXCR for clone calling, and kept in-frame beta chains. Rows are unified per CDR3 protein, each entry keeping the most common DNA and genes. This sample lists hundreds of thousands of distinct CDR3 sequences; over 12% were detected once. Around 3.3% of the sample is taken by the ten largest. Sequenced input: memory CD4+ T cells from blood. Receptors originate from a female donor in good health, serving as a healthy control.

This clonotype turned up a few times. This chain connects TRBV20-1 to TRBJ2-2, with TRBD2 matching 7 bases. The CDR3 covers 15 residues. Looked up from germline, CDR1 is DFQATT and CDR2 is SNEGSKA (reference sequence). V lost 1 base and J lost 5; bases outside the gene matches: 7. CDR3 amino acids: CSARAGTTLTGELFF. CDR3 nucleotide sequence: TGCAGTGCTAGAGCCGGGACTACCCTGACCGGGGAGCTGTTTTTT.

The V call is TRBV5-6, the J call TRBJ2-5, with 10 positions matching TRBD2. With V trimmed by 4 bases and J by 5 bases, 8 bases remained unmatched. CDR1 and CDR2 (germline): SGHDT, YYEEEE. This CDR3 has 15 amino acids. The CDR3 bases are TGTGCCAGCAGCCTAGCGGGAGCCCTTGGGGAGACCCAGTACTTC. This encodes CASSLAGALGETQYF.

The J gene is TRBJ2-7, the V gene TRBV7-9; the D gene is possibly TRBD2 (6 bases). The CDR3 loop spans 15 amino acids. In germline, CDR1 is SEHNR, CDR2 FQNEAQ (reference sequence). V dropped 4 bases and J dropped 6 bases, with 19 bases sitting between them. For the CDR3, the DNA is TGTGCCAGCAGCTCGATCGCGGGACCCCGTTCCGAGCAGTACTTC. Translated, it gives CASSSIAGPRSEQYF.

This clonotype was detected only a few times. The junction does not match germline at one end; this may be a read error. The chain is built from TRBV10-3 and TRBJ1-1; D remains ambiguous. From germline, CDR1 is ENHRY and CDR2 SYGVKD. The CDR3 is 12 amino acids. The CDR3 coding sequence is TGTGCCATCAGTGACCCGAACAATGAAGCTTTCTTT. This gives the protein CAISDPNNEAFF.

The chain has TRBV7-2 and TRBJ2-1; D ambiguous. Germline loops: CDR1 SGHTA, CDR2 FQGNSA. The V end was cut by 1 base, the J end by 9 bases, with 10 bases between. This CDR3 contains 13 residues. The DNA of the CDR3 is TGTGCCAGCAGCTTAGGGCTATTCGGTGAGCAGTTCTTC. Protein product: CASSLGLFGEQFF.

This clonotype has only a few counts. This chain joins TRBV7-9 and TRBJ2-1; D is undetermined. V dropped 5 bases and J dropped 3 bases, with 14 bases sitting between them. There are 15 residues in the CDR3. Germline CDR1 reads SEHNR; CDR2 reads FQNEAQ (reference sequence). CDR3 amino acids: CASSLGGESYNEQFF. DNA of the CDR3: TGTGCCAGCAGCCTAGGTGGCGAGAGCTACAATGAGCAGTTCTTC.

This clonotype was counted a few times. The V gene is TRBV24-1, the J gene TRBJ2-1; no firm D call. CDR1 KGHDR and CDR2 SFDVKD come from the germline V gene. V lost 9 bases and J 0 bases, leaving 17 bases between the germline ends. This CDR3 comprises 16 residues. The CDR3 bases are TGTGCCACCTCTTATAAGCAGTCTAGCTCCTACAATGAGCAGTTCTTC. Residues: CATSYKQSSSYNEQFF.

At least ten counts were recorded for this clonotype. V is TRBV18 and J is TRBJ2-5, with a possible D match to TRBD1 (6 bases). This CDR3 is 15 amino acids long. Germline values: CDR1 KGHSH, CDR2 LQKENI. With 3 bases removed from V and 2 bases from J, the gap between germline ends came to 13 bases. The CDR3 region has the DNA TGTGCCAGCTCACCGAGTGACAGGAAACAAGAGACCCAGTACTTC. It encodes CASSPSDRKQETQYF.

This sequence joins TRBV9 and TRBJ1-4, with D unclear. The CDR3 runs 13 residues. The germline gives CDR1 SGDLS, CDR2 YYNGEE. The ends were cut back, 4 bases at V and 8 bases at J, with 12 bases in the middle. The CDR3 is CASSTRPGEKLFF. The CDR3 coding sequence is TGTGCCAGCAGCACCCGACCAGGAGAAAAACTGTTTTTT.

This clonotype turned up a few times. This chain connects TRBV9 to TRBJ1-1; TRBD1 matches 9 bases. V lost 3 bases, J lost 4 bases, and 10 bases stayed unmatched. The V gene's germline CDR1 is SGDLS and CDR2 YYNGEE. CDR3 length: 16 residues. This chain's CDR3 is CASSAPTGGRGTEAFF. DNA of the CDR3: TGTGCCAGCAGCGCACCTACAGGGGGCCGGGGCACTGAAGCTTTCTTT.

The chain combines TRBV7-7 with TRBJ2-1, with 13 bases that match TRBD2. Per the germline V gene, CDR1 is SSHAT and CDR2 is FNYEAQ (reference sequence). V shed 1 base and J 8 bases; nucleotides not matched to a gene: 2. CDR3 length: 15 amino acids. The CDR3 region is CASSLGTSGGDEQFF. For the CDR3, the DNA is TGTGCCAGCAGCTTAGGGACTAGCGGGGGTGATGAGCAGTTCTTC. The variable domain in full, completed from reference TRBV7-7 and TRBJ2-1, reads GAGVSQSPRYKVTKRGQDVTLRCDPISSHATLYWYQQALGQGPEFLTYFNYEAQPDKSGLPSDRFSAERPEGSISTLTIQRTEQRDSAMYRCASSLGTSGGDEQFFGPGTRLTVL.

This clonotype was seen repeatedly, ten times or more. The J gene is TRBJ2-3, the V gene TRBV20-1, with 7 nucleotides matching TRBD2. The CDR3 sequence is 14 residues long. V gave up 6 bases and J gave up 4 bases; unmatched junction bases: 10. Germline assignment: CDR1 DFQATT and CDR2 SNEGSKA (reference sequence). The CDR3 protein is CSARDYRGSDTQYF. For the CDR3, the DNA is TGCAGTGCAAGGGACTACCGGGGGTCAGATACGCAGTATTTT.

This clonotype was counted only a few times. DNA of the CDR3: TGTGCCAGCAGCTTAGAGGTGGGGGCGGGTAGCTATGGCTACACCTTC. Translation: CASSLEVGAGSYGYTF. The chain couples TRBV7-2 to TRBJ1-2; D might be TRBD1 (6 bases). This CDR3 region has 16 residues. CDR1 is SGHTA, CDR2 FQGNSA, per germline. Trimming removed 1 base at V and 4 bases at J, with 16 bases between.

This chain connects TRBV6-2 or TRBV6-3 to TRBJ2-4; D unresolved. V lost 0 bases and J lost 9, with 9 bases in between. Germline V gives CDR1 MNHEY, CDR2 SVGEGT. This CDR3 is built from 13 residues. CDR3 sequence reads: CASSYSSPLIQYF. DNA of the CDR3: TGTGCCAGCAGTTACTCGTCACCACTCATTCAGTACTTC.

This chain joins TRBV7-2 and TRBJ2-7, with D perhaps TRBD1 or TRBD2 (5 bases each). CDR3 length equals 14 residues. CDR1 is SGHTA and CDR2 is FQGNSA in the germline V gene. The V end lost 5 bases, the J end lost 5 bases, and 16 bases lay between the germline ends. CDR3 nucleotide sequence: TGTGCCAGCAGCCCGGGGCCTACCTTAGACGAGCAGTACTTC. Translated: CASSPGPTLDEQYF. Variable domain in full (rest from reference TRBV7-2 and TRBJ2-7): GAGVSQSPSNKVTEKGKDVELRCDPISGHTALYWYRQSLGQGLEFLIYFQGNSAPDKSGLPSDRFSAERTGGSVSTLTIQRTQQEDSAVYLCASSPGPTLDEQYFGPGTRLTVT.